Below, one TCR beta chain is given with its context. Its antigen remains unidentified. Researchers reported that TCR beta cDNA libraries carried unique molecular identifiers. It was from about 0.98 to 11 million T cells that some 460,000 cDNA molecules came. TCRdb reprocessed the PCR reads with MiXCR, giving one entry per CDR3 protein. The data hold about 430,000 distinct CDR3 sequences, with more than 30% observed a single time. This sample is drawn from a study of post-analysis software for immune sequencing data. Turning to the study itself: Several disease courses (relapsing-remitting, secondary progressive and progressive-relapsing) of multiple sclerosis were included.

Regarding the study as a whole: Strong co-clustering by F measure linked samples that shared a preparation batch. Multiple sclerosis was associated with a significant reduction in normalized Chao1 diversity relative to controls.

The clonotype comes from a girl aged 2 to 10 with multiple sclerosis. Sequencing input: blood.

For the CDR3, the DNA is TGTGCCAGCAGTTTAAGGCACATCCCGCCCCAGTACTTC. It specifies CASSLRHIPPQYF. J is TRBJ2-5 and V is TRBV11-2; D ambiguous. Germline CDR1 SGHAT, CDR2 FQNNGV. The CDR3 has 13 residues. Trimming removed 6 bases at V and 9 bases at J, with 17 bases between.